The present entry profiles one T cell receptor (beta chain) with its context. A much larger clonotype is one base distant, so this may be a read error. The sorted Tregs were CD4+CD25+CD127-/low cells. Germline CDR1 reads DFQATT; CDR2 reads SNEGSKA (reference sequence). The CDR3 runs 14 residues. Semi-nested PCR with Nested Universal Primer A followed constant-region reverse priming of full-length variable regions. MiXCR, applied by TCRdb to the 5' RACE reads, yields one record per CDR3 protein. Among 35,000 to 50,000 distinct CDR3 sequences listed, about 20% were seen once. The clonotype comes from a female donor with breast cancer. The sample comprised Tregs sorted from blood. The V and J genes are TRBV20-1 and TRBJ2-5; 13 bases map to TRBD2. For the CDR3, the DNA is TGCGGTGCTAGACTAGCGGGAGGCCAAGAGACCCAGTACTTC. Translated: CGARLAGGQETQYF.